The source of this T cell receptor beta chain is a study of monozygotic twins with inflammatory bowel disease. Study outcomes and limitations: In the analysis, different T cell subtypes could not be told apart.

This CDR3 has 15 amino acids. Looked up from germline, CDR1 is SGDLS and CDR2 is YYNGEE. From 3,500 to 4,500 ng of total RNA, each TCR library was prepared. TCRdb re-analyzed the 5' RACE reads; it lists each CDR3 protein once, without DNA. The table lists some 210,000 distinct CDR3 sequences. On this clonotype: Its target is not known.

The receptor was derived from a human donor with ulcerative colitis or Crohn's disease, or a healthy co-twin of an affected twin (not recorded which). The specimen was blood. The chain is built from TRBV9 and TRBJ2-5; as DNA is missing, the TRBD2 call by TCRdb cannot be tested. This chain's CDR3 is CASSEHGIDQETQYF.